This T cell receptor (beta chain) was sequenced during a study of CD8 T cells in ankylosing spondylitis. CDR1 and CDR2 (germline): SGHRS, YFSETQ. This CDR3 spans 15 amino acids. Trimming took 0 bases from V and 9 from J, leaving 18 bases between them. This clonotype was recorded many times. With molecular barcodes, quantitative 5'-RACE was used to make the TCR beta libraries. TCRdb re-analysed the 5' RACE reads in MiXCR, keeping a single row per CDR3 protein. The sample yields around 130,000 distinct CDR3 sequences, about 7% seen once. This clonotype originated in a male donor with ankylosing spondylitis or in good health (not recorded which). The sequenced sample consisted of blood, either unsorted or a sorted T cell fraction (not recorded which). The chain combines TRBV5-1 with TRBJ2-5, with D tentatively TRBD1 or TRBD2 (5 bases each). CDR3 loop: CASSLEAGTHRAQYF. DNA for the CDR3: TGCGCCAGCAGCTTGGAGGCAGGGACGCATCGGGCCCAGTACTTC.